The clone carrying this TCR beta chain was observed a handful of times. Antigen: not known. This entry comes from a study of cytomegalovirus exposure and HLA in healthy donors. The study's findings and limits: High specificity and sensitivity for cytomegalovirus status were reported for the classifier.

J gave up 3 bases and V 2 bases, and 4 bases lay outside the gene matches. This CDR3 comprises 14 residues. Germline V gene lookup returns CDR1 MNHEY and CDR2 SVGAGI. Amplification used 60 Vbeta primers and 13 Jbeta primers. Sequenced by immunoSEQ multiplex PCR; TCRdb stores in-frame clones only, minus some. Of fewer than 150,000 clones listed, approximately 80% are singletons. This receptor was identified in a man between 18 and 29 years old in good health and CMV-seronegative. Sequencing input: PBMCs. The chain carries TRBV6-5 and TRBJ2-7; 7 bases match TRBD2. CDR3 loop: CASSYRRGVYEQYF. CDR3 DNA: TGTGCCAGCAGTTACCGACGGGGGGTCTACGAGCAGTACTTC.